These 32 T cell receptor beta chains share one sample of origin, sequenced in a study of shared clonotypes between healthy human individuals. CD45RO-negative, CCR7-positively selected cells formed the naive CD8 fraction, excluding terminally differentiated effector memory CD45RA+ cells. TCRdb's table, derived via immunoSEQ multiplex PCR, lists solely in-frame clones and lacks some. The sample lists hundreds of thousands of clones, 92% occurring once. Sequenced: naive CD8+ T cells sorted from blood. These receptors were obtained from a man aged 25-40 years in good health.

Turning to this clone: In the same sample, other DNA sequences code for this CDR3. The gene calls are TRBV28 and TRBJ1-5; unclear D gene. Germline lookup yields CDR1 MDHEN and CDR2 SYDVKM. The CDR3 runs to 14 residues. Deletions cut 3 bases from V and 2 bases from J, with 8 bases between. CDR3 nucleotide sequence: TGTGCCAGCAGTTTGTTCCGGGGCAATCAGCCCCAGCATTTT. Encoded protein: CASSLFRGNQPQHF.

V and J are TRBV10-3 and TRBJ2-7; no firm D call. Germline V gene data show CDR1 as ENHRY and CDR2 as SYGVKD. V lost 0 bases and J 4 bases, leaving 10 bases between the germline ends. This CDR3 has 14 amino acids. CDR3 amino acids: CAISESLGGYEQYF. DNA of the CDR3: TGTGCCATCAGTGAGTCGTTAGGTGGGTACGAGCAGTACTTC.

The rearrangement links TRBV11-2 to TRBJ2-4; the match to TRBD2 covers 12 bases. Germline trimming cut 4 bases from V and 0 bases from J; bases unmatched to any gene: 10. CDR1 and CDR2 from the germline V gene are SGHAT and FQNNGV. There are 19 residues in the CDR3. The CDR3 DNA reads as TGTGCCAGCAGCTCCCACCCGGGACTAGCGGGTTTAGCCAAAAACATTCAGTACTTC. Translated: CASSSHPGLAGLAKNIQYF.

About this clone itself: A read error may produce the germline difference seen at one junction end. The V call is TRBV14, the J call TRBJ1-1; D unresolved. Germline-derived CDR1 and CDR2 are SGHDN and FVKESK. The CDR3 is 13 residues long. The DNA for the CDR3 is TGTGCCAGCAGCCCAGGATTTTACACTGAAGTTTTCTTT. Protein sequence: CASSPGFYTEVFF.

The chain employs TRBV27 and TRBJ2-7, with D maybe TRBD2 (6 bases). Germline V CDR1 and CDR2: MNHEY, SMNVEV (reference sequence). V lost 0 bases to trimming and J lost 3 bases, with 15 bases between them. CDR3 length: 16 residues. The DNA of the CDR3 is TGTGCCAGCAGTTTATCGGCGGGATCTAGTAACTACGAGCAGTACTTC. It specifies CASSLSAGSSNYEQYF.

DNA for the CDR3: TGTATGGAATGGGATTTACAGACTGGGCTTTACGAGCAGTACTTC. Amino acids: CMEWDLQTGLYEQYF. The chain couples TRBV7-9 to TRBJ2-7, with D unresolved. The germline CDR1 and CDR2 sequences are SEHNR and FQNEAQ (reference sequence). This CDR3 region has 15 residues.

This clone is a singleton in its sample. The V and J genes are TRBV7-9 and TRBJ2-7; D is uncertain. Germline V gene sequence: CDR1 SEHNR, CDR2 FQNEAQ (reference sequence). The CDR3 is 12 residues long. The V and J ends lost 5 bases and 5 bases respectively, with 10 bases between them. Here the CDR3 DNA reads TGTGCCAGCAGCCGTGGGTTGGACGAGCAGTACTTC. As protein: CASSRGLDEQYF.

This clone was picked up one time. Within the sample, other DNA sequences also encode this same CDR3. V is TRBV27 and J is TRBJ1-4; 10 bases line up with TRBD1. The V gene end was trimmed by 4 bases and the J gene end by 10 bases; junction bases not matched to a gene: 6. The CDR3 extends over 14 amino acids. The V gene's germline CDR1 is MNHEY and CDR2 SMNVEV (reference sequence). The CDR3 bases are TGTGCCAGCAGTTCAGGACAGGGGGTTGGAAAACTGTTTTTT. It specifies CASSSGQGVGKLFF.

The chain couples TRBV9 to TRBJ2-7; 10 nucleotides align to TRBD1. The CDR3 has 12 residues. Germline CDR1 is SGDLS and CDR2 is YYNGEE. With 10 bases clipped from V and 4 bases from J, the junction kept 5 bases outside the gene matches. The CDR3 reads CASGQGGYEQYF. CDR3 in DNA: TGTGCCTCTGGACAGGGGGGGTACGAGCAGTACTTC. The full variable domain, in which reference TRBV9 and TRBJ2-7 provide the parts outside the CDR3, is DSGVTQTPKHLITATGQRVTLRCSPRSGDLSVYWYQQSLDQGLQFLIQYYNGEERAKGNILERFSAQQFPDLHSELNLSSLELGDSALYFCASGQGGYEQYFGPGTRLTVT.

In its sample, this clone was seen once. The chain joins TRBV7-9 to TRBJ2-5; 9 bases line up with TRBD1. V lost 4 bases to trimming and J lost 5 bases; unmatched junction nucleotides: 11. This CDR3 is built from 16 residues. Looked up from germline, CDR1 is SEHNR and CDR2 is FQNEAQ (reference sequence). The CDR3 region has the DNA TGTGCCAGCAGCTCCCCGTGGGACAGGGAGTGGGAGACCCAGTACTTC. It specifies CASSSPWDREWETQYF.

The chain is built from TRBV7-8 and TRBJ2-3; 12 bases agree with TRBD2. The CDR3 covers 20 residues. V shed 2 bases and J 0 bases; nucleotides not matched to a gene: 12. Germline assignment: CDR1 SGHVS and CDR2 FQNEAQ. The CDR3 nucleotides are TGTGCCAGCAGCTTACCGGGATCGGGCGGGACTAGCGGGAGCACAGATACGCAGTATTTT. This codes for CASSLPGSGGTSGSTDTQYF. The variable domain in full, completed from reference TRBV7-8 and TRBJ2-3, reads GAGVSQSPRYKVAKRGQDVALRCDPISGHVSLFWYQQALGQGPEFLTYFQNEAQLDKSGLPSDRFFAERPEGSVSTLKIQRTQQEDSAVYLCASSLPGSGGTSGSTDTQYFGPGTRLTVL.

Only a few counts were recorded for this clone. Within the sample, other DNA sequences also encode this same CDR3. This chain links TRBV7-9 with TRBJ2-1; no clear D gene. The CDR3 has 11 residues. Trimming left V 0 bases short and J 7 bases short, with 1 base between. CDR1 and CDR2 from the germline V gene are SEHNR and FQNEAQ (reference sequence). CDR3 protein: CASSLANEQFF. DNA for the CDR3: TGTGCCAGCAGCTTAGCGAATGAGCAGTTCTTC.

This chain links TRBV2 with TRBJ2-3; 7 nucleotides align to TRBD2. The CDR3 extends over 10 amino acids. In germline, CDR1 is SNHLY, CDR2 FYNNEI. J gave up 6 bases and V 10 bases, and 1 base lay outside the gene matches. The CDR3 is CATLADTQYF. The DNA for the CDR3 is TGTGCCACACTAGCGGATACGCAGTATTTT.

The CDR3 nucleotides are TGCGCCAGCAGCTTGGGATCAGGGGGGGGCTACACCTTC. It codes for CASSLGSGGGYTF. This chain uses TRBV5-1 with TRBJ1-2, with 7 bases that match TRBD1. Per the germline V gene, CDR1 is SGHRS and CDR2 is YFSETQ. This CDR3 has 13 residues. V gave up 0 bases and J gave up 8 bases; unmatched junction bases: 4.

The chain carries TRBV30 and TRBJ2-7, with TRBD1 matching over 9 bases. This CDR3 is built from 14 residues. The V and J ends lost 4 bases and 5 bases, in that order; junction bases with no gene match: 9. The germline gives CDR1 GTSNPN, CDR2 SVGIG (reference sequence). DNA of the CDR3: TGTGCCTGGACGGGACAGGGTTTAGTAAACGAGCAGTACTTC. As protein: CAWTGQGLVNEQYF. The whole variable domain, filled in from reference TRBV30 and TRBJ2-7, reads SQTIHQWPATLVQPVGSPLSLECTVEGTSNPNLYWYRQAAGRGLQLLFYSVGIGQISSEVPQNLSASRPQDRQFILSSKKLLLSDSGFYLCAWTGQGLVNEQYFGPGTRLTVT.

The V call is TRBV28, the J call TRBJ1-5; possible D gene TRBD1, 6 bases. Trimming stripped 3 bases from V and 6 bases from J, with 9 bases between. The CDR3 length is 13 residues. Germline V lookup: CDR1 MDHEN, CDR2 SYDVKM. CDR3 DNA: TGTGCCAGCAGTTTCCGGGGGCTTCAGCCCCAGCATTTT. Encoded protein: CASSFRGLQPQHF. The full variable domain, completed using reference TRBV28 and TRBJ1-5, is DVKVTQSSRYLVKRTGEKVFLECVQDMDHENMFWYRQDPGLGLRLIYFSYDVKMKEKGDIPEGYSVSREKKERFSLILESASTNQTSMYLCASSFRGLQPQHFGDGTRLSIL.

The gene calls are TRBV4-2 and TRBJ2-3; 16 bases align to TRBD2. This CDR3 has 15 amino acids. Germline CDR1 and CDR2: LGHNA and YNFKEQ. Trimming cost V 6 bases and J 5 bases; bases outside gene matches: 2. CDR3: CASRGLAGGQDTQYF. In nucleotides, the CDR3 is TGTGCCAGCAGGGGACTAGCGGGAGGGCAAGATACGCAGTATTTT.

This chain links TRBV29-1 with TRBJ2-7, with a possible D match to TRBD1 (5 bases). Trimming took off 5 bases at V and 1 base at J, with 12 bases between the two ends. This CDR3 contains 13 residues. Germline V gives CDR1 SQVTM, CDR2 ANQGSEA. CDR3 sequence: CSVIDSLSYEQYF. DNA for the CDR3: TGCAGCGTTATAGACAGCTTATCCTACGAGCAGTACTTC.

This clone was seen just once. The chain uses TRBV6-5 and TRBJ2-7, with D possibly TRBD2 on 6 matching bases. The CDR3 loop spans 14 amino acids. The V gene lost 8 bases and the J gene lost 3 bases, with 17 bases spanning the gap. CDR1 and CDR2 (germline): MNHEY, SVGAGI. CDR3: CASASGVLYYEQYF. CDR3 nucleotide sequence: TGTGCCAGCGCGTCGGGAGTCCTCTACTACGAGCAGTACTTC.

CDR3 sequence (DNA): TGTGCCAGCGTCCCCTCCTTAGCGGGACCTTACAATGAGCAGTTCTTC. As protein: CASVPSLAGPYNEQFF. The chain couples TRBV7-9 to TRBJ2-1; 8 positions agree with TRBD2. The trim removed 8 bases at V and 4 bases at J, leaving 13 bases unmatched. The CDR3 has 16 amino acids. CDR1 is SEHNR and CDR2 is FQNEAQ in the germline V gene (reference sequence). Filled out from reference TRBV7-9 and TRBJ2-1, the complete variable domain reads DTGVSQNPRHKITKRGQNVTFRCDPISEHNRLYWYRQTLGQGPEFLTYFQNEAQLEKSRLLSDRFSAERPKGSFSTLEIQRTEQGDSAMYLCASVPSLAGPYNEQFFGPGTRLTVL.

The J gene is TRBJ2-2, the V gene TRBV6-5; D remains ambiguous. V was pared by 6 bases and J by 7 bases, with 6 bases between. CDR3 size: 11 residues. Looked up from germline, CDR1 is MNHEY and CDR2 is SVGAGI. CDR3 DNA sequence: TGTGCCAGCAGCCTGTTCGGGGAGCTGTTTTTT. It encodes CASSLFGELFF.

Concerning this clone: Other DNA sequences in the sample encode the same CDR3. The V gene is TRBV9, the J gene TRBJ1-1; 7 positions match TRBD1. The length of the CDR3 is 13 residues. Germline-derived CDR1 and CDR2 are SGDLS and YYNGEE. V was clipped by 0 bases and J by 7 bases; unmatched bases: 3. In DNA, the CDR3 is TGTGCCAGCAGCGTAGAGGGGGCGGGTGAAGCTTTCTTT. Protein: CASSVEGAGEAFF.

This clone was seen a single time. Distinct nucleotide sequences in the sample also encode this CDR3. V and J are TRBV19 and TRBJ2-7; 10 nucleotides agree with TRBD1. Trimming at V came to 2 bases and at J to 4 bases, leaving 2 bases not matched to a gene. Germline assignment: CDR1 LNHDA and CDR2 SQIVND (reference sequence). This CDR3 is 14 amino acids long. The CDR3: CASSIRTGGYEQYF. In DNA form, the CDR3 reads TGTGCCAGTAGTATAAGGACAGGGGGGTACGAGCAGTACTTC.

The table lists this clone with a count of one. The chain combines TRBV4-1 with TRBJ2-3; D remains unclear. Trimming cost V 0 bases and J 4 bases, with 11 bases left between them. Germline CDR1 and CDR2: MGHRA and YSYEKL. The CDR3 is 15 residues long. The CDR3: CASSQDHASADTQYF. CDR3 in DNA: TGCGCCAGCAGCCAAGATCACGCTTCCGCAGATACGCAGTATTTT.

This chain links TRBV6-4 with TRBJ2-1; 10 bases are shared with TRBD2. The germline V gene encodes CDR1 MRHNA and CDR2 SNTAGT. The CDR3 length is 14 residues. After removal of 3 bases from V and 8 bases from J, the junction contained 4 bases not matched to a gene. As DNA, the CDR3 is TGTGCCAGCAGTGAACTAGCGGGAAACTATGAGCAGTTCTTC. This codes for CASSELAGNYEQFF.

V and J are TRBV7-3 and TRBJ2-1; D perhaps matches TRBD2 (5 bases). The CDR3 contains 16 residues. Deletions cut 5 bases from V and 8 bases from J, with 22 bases between. From germline, CDR1 is SGHTA and CDR2 FQGTGA. For the CDR3, the DNA is TGTGCCAGCAGCACCTTTGAGCGGACCGAGGGCGATGAGCAGTTCTTC. Protein product: CASSTFERTEGDEQFF.

The rearrangement joins TRBV5-4 to TRBJ2-7, with TRBD1 matching over 8 bases. This CDR3 contains 14 residues. From germline, CDR1 is SGHNT and CDR2 YYREEE (reference sequence). The V gene end was trimmed by 4 bases and the J gene end by 4 bases; junction bases not matched to a gene: 7. CDR3 in amino acids: CASSRGQELYEQYF. The CDR3 nucleotides read TGTGCCAGCAGCCGGGGACAGGAACTATACGAGCAGTACTTC.

This rearrangement joins TRBV4-1 to TRBJ2-1; 7 nucleotides align to TRBD2. Per germline, CDR1 MGHRA and CDR2 YSYEKL. The V segment lost 3 bases and the J segment 7 bases; nucleotides outside the gene matches: 9. The CDR3 covers 15 residues. CDR3 nucleotides: TGCGCCAGCAGCCACCTGAGACTAGCTGATAATGAGCAGTTCTTC. Residues: CASSHLRLADNEQFF.

This clone occurred a few times. The chain has TRBV28 and TRBJ1-2; a weak D match, TRBD1 (5 bases). CDR1 and CDR2 (germline): MDHEN, SYDVKM. The CDR3 is 14 residues long. Deletions cut 7 bases from V and 4 bases from J, with 16 bases between. In DNA form, the CDR3 reads TGTGCCAGCACTCGCCCGGGACGAGGCTATGGCTACACCTTC. Encoded protein: CASTRPGRGYGYTF.

V and J are TRBV7-2 and TRBJ1-1, with no clear D. Trimming took off 2 bases at V and 0 bases at J, with 7 bases between the two ends. The CDR3 covers 14 residues. From germline, CDR1 is SGHTA and CDR2 FQGNSA. The CDR3 loop is CASSLSGLNTEAFF. The CDR3 region has the DNA TGTGCCAGCAGCTTAAGCGGATTGAACACTGAAGCTTTCTTT.

The chain has TRBV7-8 and TRBJ1-4; a weak D match, TRBD1 (6 bases). This CDR3 is 18 amino acids long. Germline-derived CDR1 and CDR2 are SGHVS and FQNEAQ. V lost 2 bases, J lost 10 bases, and 26 bases lay in between. In DNA, the CDR3 is TGTGCCAGCAGCTTATGGGGTCGGGTCCGTGACAAGGGGGGAAAACTGTTTTTT. Translation: CASSLWGRVRDKGGKLFF. The full variable domain, with the rest looked up from reference TRBV7-8 and TRBJ1-4, is GAGVSQSPRYKVAKRGQDVALRCDPISGHVSLFWYQQALGQGPEFLTYFQNEAQLDKSGLPSDRFFAERPEGSVSTLKIQRTQQEDSAVYLCASSLWGRVRDKGGKLFFGSGTQLSVL.

V and J are TRBV10-1 and TRBJ2-5, with no clear D. CDR3 size: 15 residues. The germline V gene has CDR1 WNHNN and CDR2 SYGVQD (reference sequence). V lost 0 bases to trimming and J lost 5 bases, with 13 bases between them. Written as DNA, the CDR3 is TGCGCCAGCAGTGAGTCGAAAAGCTACACCGAGACCCAGTACTTC. Translation: CASSESKSYTETQYF.